This TCR beta chain was documented in a study of cytomegalovirus exposure and HLA in healthy donors. Study results and caveats: Data from an earlier analysis indicated that most TCR beta V segments were productive either about 87% or about 30% of the time.

The PCR contained 60 Vbeta and 13 Jbeta primers. The repertoire was sequenced with immunoSEQ multiplex PCR; TCRdb's copy has only in-frame clones and lacks some. The sample gives around 140,000 clones, roughly 77% of which show up once; 3.3% is in the top ten. Notes on this clone: Its target is not known.

This TCR was recovered from a man in his forties in good health and CMV-seronegative. The sample consisted of PBMCs.

The chain's CDR3 is CASKGQGTSYEQYF. In DNA, the CDR3 is TGTGCCAGCAAGGGACAGGGGACTTCCTACGAGCAGTACTTC. The gene calls are TRBV6-6 and TRBJ2-7; TRBD1 agrees at 10 bases. Germline V gene sequence: CDR1 MNHNY, CDR2 SVGAGI (reference sequence). The V segment lost 7 bases and the J segment 1 base; nucleotides outside the gene matches: 4. The CDR3 covers 14 residues.